This passage covers 3 T cell receptor beta chains from one sample sequenced in a study of neoadjuvant nivolumab and ipilimumab in lung cancer. Sequencing used immunoSEQ multiplex PCR; TCRdb keeps in-frame clones, though not all of them. This table has roughly 34,000 clones, more than 90% appearing once. Sequenced here: peripheral blood, sampled after neoadjuvant nivolumab, alone or with ipilimumab, at or shortly before surgery. The origin of the receptors is an adult with non-small cell lung cancer.

The rearrangement joins TRBV19 to TRBJ2-1; 9 bases line up with TRBD2. The J segment lost 7 bases and the V segment lost 4 bases, leaving 5 bases of the junction unmatched. CDR1 LNHDA and CDR2 SQIVND come from the germline V gene (reference sequence). The CDR3 has 14 residues. The CDR3 sequence is CASSRVAGVNEQFF. The CDR3, as DNA: TGTGCCAGTAGTAGGGTAGCGGGAGTAAATGAGCAGTTCTTC.

V gene TRBV7-9 combines with J gene TRBJ1-1; possible D gene TRBD1, 6 bases. V was trimmed by 5 bases and J by 8 bases, leaving 9 bases between them. The CDR3 spans 11 residues. Per the germline V gene, CDR1 is SEHNR and CDR2 is FQNEAQ (reference sequence). The CDR3 DNA reads TGTGCCAGCAGCCGGACAGTCGAAGCTTTCTTT. Its protein is CASSRTVEAFF.

The CDR3 bases are TGTGCCAGTGACCTGGGGGAGCGTTTCGTTAGCAATCAGCCCCAGCATTTT. This gives the protein CASDLGERFVSNQPQHF. The genes are TRBV19 and TRBJ1-5, with D maybe TRBD1 (5 bases). CDR3 length equals 17 residues. Trimming left V 8 bases short and J 0 bases short, with 20 bases between. Per germline, CDR1 LNHDA and CDR2 SQIVND (reference sequence).